This TCR beta chain is drawn from a study of T cell changes during pregnancy in multiple sclerosis. This clone occurred once. Assay: immunoSEQ multiplex PCR; the TCRdb copy retains only in-frame clones and omits some. The data contain approximately 40,000 clones, 70% to 90% of them singletons. V lost 11 bases, J lost 5 bases, and 13 bases lay in between. The germline V gene encodes CDR1 SNHLY and CDR2 FYNNEI. The CDR3 runs to 12 residues. The chain links TRBV2 to TRBJ2-1, with D perhaps matching TRBD1 (6 bases). The sequence derives from a female donor with multiple sclerosis, enrolled in a pregnancy study. The sequences come from CD8+ T cells from peripheral blood mononuclear cells, collected in the third trimester of pregnancy. This CDR3 reads CAGGHSNNEQFF. CDR3 nucleotides: TGTGCCGGGGGCCACTCAAACAATGAGCAGTTCTTC.